These 27 T cell receptor beta chains were all obtained from the same sample, sequenced in a study of CD4 T cells in relation to SARS-CoV-2 and coronaviruses. Some clones are missing from TCRdb's copy, which holds only in-frame ones; the method was immunoSEQ multiplex PCR. Here the sample spans roughly 17,000 clones, around four fifths being singletons. The unexposed donors gave CD4+ T cells in about 2010-2019, prior to COVID-19. The cells were cultured for about ten days before CD4+ T cells were isolated. No antigen is known for these receptors. The sequencing sample was made of CD4+ T cells from PBMCs, cultured in vitro. These receptors were collected from a human donor in good health.

The chain joins TRBV5-6 to TRBJ2-7; TRBD2 agrees at 7 bases. In germline, CDR1 is SGHDT, CDR2 YYEEEE. The CDR3 spans 13 residues. The junction had 4 bases not matched to a gene; V was cut back by 4 bases and J by 3 bases. CDR3 loop: CASSPWEGYEQYF. For the CDR3, the DNA is TGTGCCAGCAGCCCCTGGGAGGGCTACGAGCAGTACTTC. The full variable domain, in which reference TRBV5-6 and TRBJ2-7 provide the parts outside the CDR3, is DAGVTQSPTHLIKTRGQQVTLRCSPKSGHDTVSWYQQALGQGPQFIFQYYEEEERQRGNFPDRFSGHQFPNYSSELNVNALLLGDSALYLCASSPWEGYEQYFGPGTRLTVT.

V and J are TRBV5-1 and TRBJ1-2; D is possibly TRBD1 (5 bases). Per germline, CDR1 SGHRS and CDR2 YFSETQ. This CDR3 is built from 12 residues. V was pared by 0 bases and J by 7 bases, with 7 bases between. This chain's CDR3 is CASSLEDTGYTF. The CDR3 DNA reads as TGCGCCAGCAGCTTGGAGGACACTGGCTACACCTTC. Using reference TRBV5-1 and TRBJ1-2 for the parts outside the CDR3, the full variable domain is KAGVTQTPRYLIKTRGQQVTLSCSPISGHRSVSWYQQTPGQGLQFLFEYFSETQRNKGNFPGRFSGRQFSNSRSEMNVSTLELGDSALYLCASSLEDTGYTFGSGTRLTVV.

This clone has a handful of counts. This chain connects TRBV3-1 (or the pseudogene TRBV3-2) to TRBJ1-1; unclear D gene. V dropped 4 bases and J dropped 4 bases, with 10 bases sitting between them. CDR3 length equals 13 residues. Germline V lookup: CDR1 LGHDT, CDR2 YNNKEL (reference sequence). CDR3 region: CASSPLEGTEAFF. The CDR3 region has the DNA TGTGCCAGCAGCCCCTTAGAGGGCACTGAAGCTTTCTTT.

The CDR3 is CASSLEAGQPYEQYF. The CDR3 nucleotides are TGTGCCAGCAGCTTAGAAGCAGGACAGCCGTACGAGCAGTACTTC. The rearrangement joins TRBV11-2 to TRBJ2-7; maybe TRBD1 (6 bases). Trimming pared 0 bases from V and 4 bases from J, leaving 13 bases between. Germline V gene lookup returns CDR1 SGHAT and CDR2 FQNNGV. The CDR3 extends over 15 amino acids.

J is TRBJ2-3 and V is TRBV10-3, with 7 positions matching TRBD2. The V gene's germline CDR1 is ENHRY and CDR2 SYGVKD. The CDR3 has 15 residues. With V trimmed by 8 bases and J by 2 bases, 10 bases remained unmatched. In DNA form, the CDR3 reads TGTGCCATCGGTGCGGGAGATGGGGCCACAGATACGCAGTATTTT. Protein: CAIGAGDGATDTQYF.

This clone was seen a single time. The chain has TRBV28 and TRBJ1-1; 7 bases align to TRBD1. With 6 bases clipped from V and 7 bases from J, the junction kept 11 bases outside the gene matches. CDR3 length: 14 amino acids. Germline CDR1 is MDHEN and CDR2 is SYDVKM. The CDR3 protein is CASRPRQGDNEAFF. CDR3 DNA sequence: TGTGCCAGCAGGCCCAGGCAGGGGGACAATGAAGCTTTCTTT.

There are a few counts of this clone. The V gene is TRBV3-1 (or the pseudogene TRBV3-2), the J gene TRBJ2-1; TRBD2 aligns across 8 bases. CDR1 and CDR2 (germline): LGHDT, YNNKEL (reference sequence). The CDR3 runs to 13 residues. Unmatched junction bases numbered 9, after V lost 10 bases and J lost 7 bases. CDR3 sequence reads: CATALAGQNEQFF. The CDR3 bases are TGTGCCACGGCCCTAGCGGGTCAGAATGAGCAGTTCTTC.

This clone appeared a single time. The genes are TRBV7-9 and TRBJ1-4; no reliable D call. In germline, CDR1 is SEHNR, CDR2 FQNEAQ (reference sequence). The V and J ends lost 3 bases and 2 bases respectively, with 10 bases between them. This CDR3 is built from 15 residues. The CDR3 reads CASSFDPITNEKLFF. The CDR3 DNA is TGTGCCAGCAGCTTTGACCCTATCACTAATGAAAAACTGTTTTTT.

The chain combines TRBV30 with TRBJ1-4; the D gene is possibly TRBD1 (5 bases). Trimming pared 3 bases from V and 0 bases from J, leaving 5 bases between. The CDR3 length is 13 residues. The germline V gene encodes CDR1 GTSNPN and CDR2 SVGIG (reference sequence). This chain's CDR3 is CAWRTATNEKLFF. The CDR3 DNA follows: TGTGCCTGGAGGACAGCAACTAATGAAAAACTGTTTTTT.

The chain recombines TRBV2 with TRBJ1-1; D might be TRBD1 (6 bases). Germline V gene lookup returns CDR1 SNHLY and CDR2 FYNNEI. Trimming shortened V by 5 bases and J by 1 base, and 14 bases separated the two germline ends. The CDR3 sequence is 15 residues long. This CDR3 is CASSLQGLANTEAFF. The DNA for the CDR3 is TGTGCCAGCAGTTTACAGGGTTTAGCGAACACTGAAGCTTTCTTT.

The rearrangement uses TRBV5-1 and TRBJ1-4; D uncertain. CDR3 size: 16 residues. Germline-derived CDR1 and CDR2 are SGHRS and YFSETQ. The V gene lost 1 base and the J gene lost 8 bases, with 18 bases spanning the gap. The CDR3 sequence: CASSLLDFGPAEKLFF. The CDR3 nucleotides are TGCGCCAGCAGCTTGCTCGACTTTGGGCCCGCGGAAAAACTGTTTTTT. The full variable domain, in which reference TRBV5-1 and TRBJ1-4 provide the parts outside the CDR3, is KAGVTQTPRYLIKTRGQQVTLSCSPISGHRSVSWYQQTPGQGLQFLFEYFSETQRNKGNFPGRFSGRQFSNSRSEMNVSTLELGDSALYLCASSLLDFGPAEKLFFGSGTQLSVL.

The chain combines TRBV5-1 with TRBJ1-2, with no clear D. Germline assignment: CDR1 SGHRS and CDR2 YFSETQ. The CDR3 loop spans 15 amino acids. The V end lost 0 bases, the J end lost 0 bases, and 9 bases lay between the germline ends. The CDR3 loop reads CASSLGQRANYGYTF. The CDR3 coding sequence is TGCGCCAGCAGCTTGGGTCAGCGAGCTAACTATGGCTACACCTTC.

The chain joins TRBV7-2 to TRBJ2-7; no reliable D call. Germline-derived CDR1 and CDR2 are SGHTA and FQGNSA. V lost 1 base to trimming and J lost 0 bases, with 16 bases between them. CDR3 length equals 17 residues. The CDR3 is CASSLEVSKRISYEQYF. As DNA, the CDR3 is TGTGCCAGCAGCTTAGAAGTTTCCAAACGGATCTCCTACGAGCAGTACTTC.

The chain's CDR3 is CASSDRTGGDTGELFF. The CDR3 bases are TGTGCCAGCTCAGACAGGACAGGGGGCGACACCGGGGAGCTGTTTTTT. The chain uses TRBV18 and TRBJ2-2, with 11 bases lining up with TRBD1. Per the germline V gene, CDR1 is KGHSH and CDR2 is LQKENI. V lost 5 bases, J lost 3 bases, and 5 bases stayed unmatched. This CDR3 is built from 16 residues.

The chain carries TRBV2 and TRBJ2-7; no firm D call. Trimming left V 8 bases short and J 2 bases short, with 7 bases between. The germline CDR1 and CDR2 sequences are SNHLY and FYNNEI. The CDR3 spans 11 residues. CDR3 amino acids: CASAPTYEQYF. Written as DNA, the CDR3 is TGTGCCAGCGCCCCTACCTACGAGCAGTACTTC.

This chain uses TRBV19 with TRBJ1-3; no clear D. The V end lost 5 bases, the J end lost 9 bases, and 11 bases lay between the germline ends. The CDR3 totals 12 residues. Germline CDR1 is LNHDA and CDR2 is SQIVND (reference sequence). CDR3 region: CASSYRRGTIYF. Written as DNA, the CDR3 is TGTGCCAGTAGTTACCGACGGGGCACCATATATTTT.

This clone was counted only a few times. The junction departs from the called germline gene at one end, perhaps through a read error. The chain carries TRBV7-9 and TRBJ2-7; 13 bases align to TRBD2. The CDR3 contains 14 residues. Looked up from germline, CDR1 is SEHNR and CDR2 is FQNEAQ (reference sequence). The CDR3, as DNA: TGTGCCAGCAGCTACGGACTAGCGGGAGATCCTGGCGCCTTC. This encodes CASSYGLAGDPGAF.

This clone was counted only a few times. The rearrangement links TRBV5-1 to TRBJ2-2; D call uncertain. V dropped 4 bases and J dropped 7 bases, with 11 bases sitting between them. The length of the CDR3 is 13 residues. Germline loops: CDR1 SGHRS, CDR2 YFSETQ. The CDR3 loop is CASSNPQDGELFF. Written as DNA, the CDR3 is TGCGCCAGCAGCAACCCGCAGGACGGGGAGCTGTTTTTT.

V and J are TRBV6-5 and TRBJ1-2; TRBD1 aligns across 12 bases. Per the germline V gene, CDR1 is MNHEY and CDR2 is SVGAGI. V trimming: 6 bases; J trimming: 4 bases; junction bases outside the gene matches: 6. There are 15 residues in the CDR3. The CDR3 DNA sequence: TGTGCCAGCAGAGGGACAGGGGGCTCGGGCTATGGCTACACCTTC. Amino acids: CASRGTGGSGYGYTF.

The chain combines TRBV7-3 with TRBJ2-3; D could derive from TRBD1 or TRBD2 (6 bases each). V lost 0 bases to trimming and J lost 0 bases, with 10 bases between them. The germline CDR1 and CDR2 sequences are SGHTA and FQGTGA. The CDR3 extends over 16 amino acids. CDR3 in DNA: TGTGCCAGCAGCTTAACGTGGGGGGCTAGCACAGATACGCAGTATTTT. Its translation: CASSLTWGASTDTQYF.

This clone was seen only a few times. CDR3 loop: CASSLSAGQGHSPLHF. The CDR3 DNA sequence: TGTGCCAGCAGCTTATCCGCGGGACAGGGGCATTCACCCCTCCACTTT. The chain has TRBV7-9 and TRBJ1-6; 10 nucleotides agree with TRBD1. Germline lookup yields CDR1 SEHNR and CDR2 FQNEAQ (reference sequence). V trimming: 2 bases; J trimming: 8 bases; junction bases outside the gene matches: 6. The CDR3 runs 16 residues.

In this sample, this clone turned up once. This chain links TRBV19 with TRBJ2-3; D is uncertain. Germline assignment: CDR1 LNHDA and CDR2 SQIVND (reference sequence). Trimming pared 3 bases from V and 1 base from J, leaving 8 bases between. The CDR3 is 14 amino acids. CDR3 amino acids: CASSIIRGTDTQYF. In nucleotides, the CDR3 is TGTGCCAGTAGTATCATTCGCGGCACAGATACGCAGTATTTT.

The chain employs TRBV3-1 (or the pseudogene TRBV3-2) and TRBJ2-5, with D uncertain. CDR3 length: 12 amino acids. Deletions cut 1 base from V and 5 bases from J, with 5 bases between. Germline CDR1 is LGHDT and CDR2 is YNNKEL (reference sequence). The CDR3 here is CASSQVRETQYF. The CDR3 DNA is TGTGCCAGCAGCCAAGTAAGGGAGACCCAGTACTTC.

The chain has TRBV9 and TRBJ1-3; 11 positions match TRBD1. V shed 0 bases, J shed 8 bases, and the junction held 4 bases outside the gene matches. This CDR3 spans 15 amino acids. Germline V lookup: CDR1 SGDLS, CDR2 YYNGEE. CDR3 amino acids: CASSVDRTGGHTIYF. In DNA form, the CDR3 reads TGTGCCAGCAGCGTAGATAGGACAGGGGGCCACACCATATATTTT.

The V and J genes are TRBV9 and TRBJ1-3; D is perhaps TRBD1 (5 bases). The germline CDR1 and CDR2 sequences are SGDLS and YYNGEE. The CDR3 covers 16 residues. V gave up 3 bases and J gave up 0 bases, with 13 bases separating them. CDR3 amino acids: CASSAGTGNSGNTIYF. CDR3 nucleotides: TGTGCCAGCAGCGCCGGGACGGGAAACTCTGGAAACACCATATATTTT.

V usage is TRBV2 and J usage is TRBJ1-2, with 7 bases identical to TRBD1. Germline V lookup: CDR1 SNHLY, CDR2 FYNNEI. This CDR3 is 15 amino acids long. V shed 6 bases and J 3 bases; nucleotides not matched to a gene: 10. The chain's CDR3 is CASRRAQGVYYGYTF. The DNA of the CDR3 is TGTGCCAGCAGGAGGGCCCAGGGGGTCTACTATGGCTACACCTTC.

The chain has TRBV5-1 and TRBJ2-5, with TRBD1 matching over 8 bases. Germline V lookup: CDR1 SGHRS, CDR2 YFSETQ. Germline trimming cut 2 bases from V and 4 bases from J; bases unmatched to any gene: 4. The CDR3 has 14 amino acids. In nucleotides, the CDR3 is TGCGCCAGCAGCTTTACAGGGGGTGTAGAGACCCAGTACTTC. It codes for CASSFTGGVETQYF.